This note documents a single TCR beta chain sequence. The CDR3 is 16 amino acids. J gave up 10 bases and V 3 bases, and 10 bases lay outside the gene matches. Germline V gene sequence: CDR1 SGDLS, CDR2 YYNGEE. Here immunoSEQ multiplex PCR was the method, and the copy in TCRdb shows in-frame clones only, minus some. Of 170,000 or so clones listed, about 83% were seen once; the top ten hold 9.5% to 15%. The data originate from a study of blood T cell repertoires in COVID-19. Sequencing was performed on peripheral blood. The chain couples TRBV9 to TRBJ2-1, with 13 nucleotides matching TRBD2. This sequence originates from a woman in her 70s with COVID-19, enrolled during active disease. CDR3 residues: CASSAVGLAGAAEQFF. The CDR3 DNA is TGTGCCAGCAGCGCCGTCGGACTAGCGGGAGCCGCAGAGCAGTTCTTC.